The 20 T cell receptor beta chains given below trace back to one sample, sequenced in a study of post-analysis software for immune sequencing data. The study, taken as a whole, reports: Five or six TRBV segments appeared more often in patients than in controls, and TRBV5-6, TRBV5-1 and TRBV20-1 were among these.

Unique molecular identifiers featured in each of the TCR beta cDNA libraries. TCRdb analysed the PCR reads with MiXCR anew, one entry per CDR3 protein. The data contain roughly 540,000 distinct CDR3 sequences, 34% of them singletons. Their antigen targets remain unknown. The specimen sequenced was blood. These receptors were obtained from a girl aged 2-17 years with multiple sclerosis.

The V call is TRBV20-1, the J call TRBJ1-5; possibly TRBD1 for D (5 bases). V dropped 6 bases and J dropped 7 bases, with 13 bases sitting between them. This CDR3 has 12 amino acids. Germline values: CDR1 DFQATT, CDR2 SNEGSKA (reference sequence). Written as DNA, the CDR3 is TGCAGTGCATGGGGGGGGAGCCAGCCCCAGCATTTT. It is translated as CSAWGGSQPQHF.

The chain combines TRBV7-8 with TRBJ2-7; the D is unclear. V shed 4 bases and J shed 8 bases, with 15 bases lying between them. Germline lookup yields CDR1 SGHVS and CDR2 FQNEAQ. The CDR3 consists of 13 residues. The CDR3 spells CASSWERVQQQYF. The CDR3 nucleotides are TGTGCCAGCAGCTGGGAACGGGTTCAGCAGCAGTACTTC.

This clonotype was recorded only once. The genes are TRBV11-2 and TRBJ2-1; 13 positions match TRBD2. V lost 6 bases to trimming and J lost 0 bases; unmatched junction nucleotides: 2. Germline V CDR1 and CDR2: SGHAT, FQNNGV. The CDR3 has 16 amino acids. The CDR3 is CASRGLAGISYNEQFF. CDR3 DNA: TGTGCCAGCAGGGGACTAGCGGGGATCTCCTACAATGAGCAGTTCTTC. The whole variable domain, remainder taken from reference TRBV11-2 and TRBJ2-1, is EAGVAQSPRYKIIEKRQSVAFWCNPISGHATLYWYQQILGQGPKLLIQFQNNGVVDDSQLPKDRFSAERLKGVDSTLKIQPAKLEDSAVYLCASRGLAGISYNEQFFGPGTRLTVL.

The CDR3 loop reads CASSFGLAGANTGELFF. The CDR3 nucleotides read TGCGCCAGCAGCTTTGGACTAGCGGGAGCTAACACCGGGGAGCTGTTTTTT. The rearrangement uses TRBV5-1 and TRBJ2-2, with 13 nucleotides matching TRBD2. This CDR3 has 17 amino acids. Trimming removed 2 bases from V and 2 bases from J; junction bases left unmatched: 3. Looked up from germline, CDR1 is SGHRS and CDR2 is YFSETQ.

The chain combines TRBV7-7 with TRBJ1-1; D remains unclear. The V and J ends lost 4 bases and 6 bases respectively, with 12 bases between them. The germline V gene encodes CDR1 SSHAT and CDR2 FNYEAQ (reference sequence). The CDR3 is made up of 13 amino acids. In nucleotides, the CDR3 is TGTGCCAGCAGCTCCAAAGTTGGGTCTGAAGCTTTCTTT. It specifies CASSSKVGSEAFF.

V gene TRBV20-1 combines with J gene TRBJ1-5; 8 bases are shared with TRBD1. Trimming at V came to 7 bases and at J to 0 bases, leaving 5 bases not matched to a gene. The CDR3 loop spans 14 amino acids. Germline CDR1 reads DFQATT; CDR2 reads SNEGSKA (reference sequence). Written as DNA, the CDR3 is TGCAGTGTGGCGACAGGGGATAGCAATCAGCCCCAGCATTTT. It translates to CSVATGDSNQPQHF.

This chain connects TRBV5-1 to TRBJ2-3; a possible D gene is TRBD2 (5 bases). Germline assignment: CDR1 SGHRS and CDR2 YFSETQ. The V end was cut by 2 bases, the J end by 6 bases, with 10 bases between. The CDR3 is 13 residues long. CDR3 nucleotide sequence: TGCGCCAGCAGCTTAGCGGTTGAGGATACGCAGTATTTT. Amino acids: CASSLAVEDTQYF. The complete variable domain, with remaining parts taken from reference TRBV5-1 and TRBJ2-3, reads KAGVTQTPRYLIKTRGQQVTLSCSPISGHRSVSWYQQTPGQGLQFLFEYFSETQRNKGNFPGRFSGRQFSNSRSEMNVSTLELGDSALYLCASSLAVEDTQYFGPGTRLTVL.

DNA of the CDR3: TGTGCCAGCAGTCCGGGACACCGTAATGAAAAACTGTTTTTT. Translating it yields CASSPGHRNEKLFF. V and J are TRBV2 and TRBJ1-4; TRBD1 is a possible D gene (6 bases). Germline CDR1 reads SNHLY; CDR2 reads FYNNEI. Trimming shortened V by 5 bases and J by 4 bases, and 11 bases separated the two germline ends. This CDR3 spans 14 amino acids. The full variable domain, rest sourced from reference TRBV2 and TRBJ1-4, is EPEVTQTPSHQVTQMGQEVILRCVPISNHLYFYWYRQILGQKVEFLVSFYNNEISEKSEIFDDQFSVERPDGSNFTLKIRSTKLEDSAMYFCASSPGHRNEKLFFGSGTQLSVL.

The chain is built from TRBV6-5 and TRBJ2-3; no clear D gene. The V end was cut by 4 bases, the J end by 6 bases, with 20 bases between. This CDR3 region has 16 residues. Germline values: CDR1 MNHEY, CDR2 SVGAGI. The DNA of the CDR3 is TGTGCCAGCAGTTTCAGATTCTTCTCCTCCACGGATACGCAGTATTTT. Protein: CASSFRFFSSTDTQYF.

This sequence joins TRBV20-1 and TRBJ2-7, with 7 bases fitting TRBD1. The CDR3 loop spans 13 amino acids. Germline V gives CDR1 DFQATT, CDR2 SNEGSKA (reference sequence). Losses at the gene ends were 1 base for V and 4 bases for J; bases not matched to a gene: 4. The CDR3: CSARVDRDYEQYF. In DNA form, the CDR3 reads TGCAGTGCTAGAGTAGACAGGGATTACGAGCAGTACTTC.

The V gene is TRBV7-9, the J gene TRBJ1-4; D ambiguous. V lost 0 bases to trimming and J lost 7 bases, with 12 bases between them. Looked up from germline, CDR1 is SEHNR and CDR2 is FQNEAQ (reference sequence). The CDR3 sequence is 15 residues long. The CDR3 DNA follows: TGTGCCAGCAGCTTAGCGTTGGACCGGCTTGAAAAACTGTTTTTT. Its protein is CASSLALDRLEKLFF.

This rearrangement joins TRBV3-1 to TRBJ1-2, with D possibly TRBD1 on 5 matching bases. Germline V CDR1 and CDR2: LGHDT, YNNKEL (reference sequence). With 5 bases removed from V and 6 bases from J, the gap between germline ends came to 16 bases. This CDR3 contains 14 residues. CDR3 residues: CASSFPGRRDGYTF. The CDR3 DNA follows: TGTGCCAGCAGCTTTCCGGGACGGAGGGATGGCTACACCTTC.

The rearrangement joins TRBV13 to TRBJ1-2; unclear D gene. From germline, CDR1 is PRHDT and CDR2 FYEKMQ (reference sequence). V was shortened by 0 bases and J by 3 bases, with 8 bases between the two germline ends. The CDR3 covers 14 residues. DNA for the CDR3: TGTGCCAGCAGCTTAGGAGAGGGATACTATGGCTACACCTTC. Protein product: CASSLGEGYYGYTF.

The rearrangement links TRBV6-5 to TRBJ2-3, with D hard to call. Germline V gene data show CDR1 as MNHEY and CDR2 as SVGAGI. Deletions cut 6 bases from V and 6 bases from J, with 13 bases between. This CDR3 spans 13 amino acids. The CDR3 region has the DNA TGTGCCAGCAGCCCCGAAAGTAGGGATACGCAGTATTTT. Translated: CASSPESRDTQYF.

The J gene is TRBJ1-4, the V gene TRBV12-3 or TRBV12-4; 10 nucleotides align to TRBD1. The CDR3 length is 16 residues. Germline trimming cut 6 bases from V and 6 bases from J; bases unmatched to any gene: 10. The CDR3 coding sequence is TGTGCCAGCAGATCGACCCGGGACAGGGGATATGAAAAACTGTTTTTT. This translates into CASRSTRDRGYEKLFF.

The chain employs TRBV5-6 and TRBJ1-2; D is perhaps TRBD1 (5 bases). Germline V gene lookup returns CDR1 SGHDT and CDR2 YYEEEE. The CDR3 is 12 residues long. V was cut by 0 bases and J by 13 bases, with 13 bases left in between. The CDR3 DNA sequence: TGTGCCAGCAGCTTGGACCAGGGTGGGGGCACCTTC. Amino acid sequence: CASSLDQGGGTF.

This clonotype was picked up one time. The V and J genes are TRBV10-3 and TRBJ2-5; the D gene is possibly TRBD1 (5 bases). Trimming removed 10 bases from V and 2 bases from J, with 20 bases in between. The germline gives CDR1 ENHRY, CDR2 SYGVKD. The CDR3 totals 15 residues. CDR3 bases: TGTGCCACCAGGGATAACTTGCGGCGGCAAGAGACCCAGTACTTC. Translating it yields CATRDNLRRQETQYF.

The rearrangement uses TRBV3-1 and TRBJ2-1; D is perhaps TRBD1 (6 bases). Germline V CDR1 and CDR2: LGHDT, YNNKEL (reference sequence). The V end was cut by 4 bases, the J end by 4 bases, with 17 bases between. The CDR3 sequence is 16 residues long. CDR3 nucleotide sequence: TGTGCCAGCAGCCCAAACACAGGGTTGGTGTACAATGAGCAGTTCTTC. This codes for CASSPNTGLVYNEQFF.

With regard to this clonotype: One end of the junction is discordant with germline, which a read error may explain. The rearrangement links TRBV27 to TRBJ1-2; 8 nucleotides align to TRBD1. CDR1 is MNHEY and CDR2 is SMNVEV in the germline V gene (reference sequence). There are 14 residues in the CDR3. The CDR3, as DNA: TGTGCCGGCAGTAGCGCAGGGGGCGCGAGTGGCTACACCTTC. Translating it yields CAGSSAGGASGYTF.

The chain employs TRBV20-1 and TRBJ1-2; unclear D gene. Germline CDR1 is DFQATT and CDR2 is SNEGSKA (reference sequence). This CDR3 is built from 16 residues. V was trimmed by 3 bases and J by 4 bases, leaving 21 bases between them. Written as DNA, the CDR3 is TGCAGTGCTAGCGACCCGGGGAGAGACTTGGTCTATGGCTACACCTTC. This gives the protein CSASDPGRDLVYGYTF.